The sequence of this T cell receptor beta chain was determined in a study of shared clonotypes between healthy human individuals (dated by TCRdb to between 2020 and 2021). Regarding the research as a whole: A few men and two women, aged 18 to 49 years, made up the cohort. For each donor, CD4 naive and CD4 memory were each given three plates, CD8 naive was given two plates, and CD8 memory was given one plate. To estimate repertoire size and how much clonotypes are shared between individuals, the study performed deep sequencing of blood TCR repertoires from a handful of healthy adults. To increase sequencing depth and limit assay-specific biases, TCR repertoire library preparation and sequencing were carried out by different laboratories using diverse techniques. Between about 0.8 and 9.5 billion PBMCs per donor were obtained by leukapheresis. Points the paper makes about the study in general: Compared with non-shared clonotypes, the clonotypes found in all four sorted-subset donors had higher generation probabilities. Pairwise subsampling led to the expectation that sequencing depth would affect the degree of clonotype sharing among donors. The small number of donors limited the genetic and exposure-history diversity represented. Incomplete sequencing was indicated by rarefaction of sorted-subset datasets, despite the large sequencing depth. Naive subsets generally had larger estimated clonotype richness than memory subsets did. About 4.5% of naive CD4, roughly 3.5% of naive CD8, approximately 2% of memory CD4, and 0.35% to 0.4% of memory CD8 clonotypes were shared across a handful of donors. Only blood was sampled, and tissue TCR repertoires likely differ from those in blood.

Healthy HIV-negative adults with no recently reported acute infections or vaccinations were included as donors. Every donor was a Caucasian adult residing in Nashville, Tennessee, USA. CD4+ T cells were enriched by magnetic negative selection; naive cells were then positively selected on CD45RA, and the negative fraction formed the memory subset. Blood was collected by leukapheresis, and PBMCs were isolated by Ficoll-Histopaque density gradient centrifugation and then cryopreserved in liquid nitrogen vapor phase. Analytical flow cytometry was used to check the purity and quantity of each magnetically sorted T cell population. From each sorted fraction, genomic DNA was isolated and quantified by UV absorbance on a Nanodrop 2000c. Using the deep immunoSEQ assay, multiplex PCR amplified TCR CDR3 regions from genomic DNA. Genomic DNA extracted from each cell subset was distributed evenly over all wells of several immunoSEQ 96-well plates, and each plate served as one replicate. For sorted subsets, each replicate PCR was loaded with roughly 200 ng genomic DNA, equivalent to about 30,000 T cell genomes. Purified libraries were quantified with a Qubit 3.0 fluorometer, sized on a Bioanalyzer 2100, and re-quantified with the KAPA Library Quantification kit. Every immunoSEQ 96-well plate was sequenced on a separate single-read 150-cycle Illumina NextSeq 550 flow cell. The original pipeline was this. The immunoSEQ output contained only junctional sequences without quality scores, so filtering could not match that applied to full-length reads. To assign V/J genes and CDR3, sequences were annotated against IMGT germline references using PyIR, a Python wrapper for IgBLAST v1.9. Any read was removed if the V/J assignment was weak (E-value above 1e-6), the CDR3 was missing, or the read contained stop codons, out-of-frame junctions, or ambiguous translated residues. V3J clonotypes were defined by identical inferred V gene, J gene, and CDR3 amino acid sequence. Percentage overlap between repertoires was calculated by dividing the number of shared unique clonotypes by the size of the smaller repertoire. Richness of each repertoire was evaluated using RTK rarefaction, the Chao1 estimator, and Recon v2.1 estimates of unobserved clonotypes. Generation probabilities for all TCRbeta clonotypes obtained by the gDNA method from a handful of donors were computed using OLGA. What TCRdb holds here is the immuneACCESS table cut down to in-frame rearrangements. Part of the clones is not present; checked against another copy, under half of the missing clones reflect an unresolved V gene, and the others are unexplained. The V and J calls and clone size are taken from that table; D and trimming were inferred from the DNA. The sample data list 2 million to 2.5 million clones, and 90% to 95% of these were observed just once. The biggest ten clones account for roughly 0.13% of the sample.

The cysteine opens and the phenylalanine closes a CDR3 of 14 amino acids. Only the CDR3 part of the read is kept: 42 bases, read in frame from the first base. A distance of 15 bases separates the germline ends of V and J, which lose 4 bases and 6 bases respectively. Per the germline V gene, SNHLY is the CDR1 and FYNNEI is the CDR2. A note on this clone: The antigen it recognizes is unknown. No base quality information exists; no much larger clone differs at one position.

The TCR sequence derives from a man younger than 35 in good health. Source material: naive CD4+ T cells sorted from blood. The meaning of the sample's cell subset or site label: CD45RA+ positively selected. The rearranged chain carries TRBV2 and TRBJ1-2; the D gene identity is not certain. The sequenced DNA is TGTGCCAGCAGTGCAAAGCTCTTGGGAGATGGCTACACCTTC. Translation gives CASSAKLLGDGYTF.